Each of the 14 T cell receptor beta chains below was sequenced from the same sample in a study of blood T cells in healthy people across ages. PCR was performed a second time for 7 to 11 cycles using a sample-barcoded 5' primer and a J-beta primer mix. TCRdb re-derived calls from the 5' RACE reads in MiXCR, one entry per CDR3 protein. The repertoire has approximately 2,000,000 distinct CDR3 sequences, about two fifths of them found once; the top ten carry 20% to 25%. Sequenced sample: blood. These receptors came from a human donor in good health.

This clonotype was found a few times. The chain employs TRBV20-1 and TRBJ2-7; D remains ambiguous. Germline CDR1 is DFQATT and CDR2 is SNEGSKA (reference sequence). The CDR3 loop spans 16 amino acids. The V gene lost 2 bases and the J gene lost 0 bases, with 17 bases spanning the gap. The CDR3 coding sequence is TGCAGTGCTAGACCACCTCTGGGTAGAAGCTCCTACGAGCAGTACTTC. This encodes CSARPPLGRSSYEQYF.

The chain employs TRBV7-2 and TRBJ2-1, with D possibly being TRBD2 (5 bases). Looked up from germline, CDR1 is SGHTA and CDR2 is FQGNSA. This CDR3 region has 15 residues. V gave up 5 bases and J gave up 8 bases, with 19 bases separating them. The CDR3 is CASSPSRGRWDEQFF. CDR3 sequence (DNA): TGTGCCAGCAGCCCGTCCCGGGGTCGGTGGGATGAGCAGTTCTTC.

The chain joins TRBV9 to TRBJ2-7; perhaps D is TRBD1 or TRBD2 (5 bases each). Looked up from germline, CDR1 is SGDLS and CDR2 is YYNGEE. Trimming removed 0 bases at V and 2 bases at J, with 9 bases between. This CDR3 is 14 amino acids long. In DNA, the CDR3 is TGTGCCAGCAGCGTAGAGGGGACGGCCTACGAGCAGTACTTC. It translates to CASSVEGTAYEQYF.

The genes are TRBV10-3 and TRBJ1-1; TRBD1 matches at 11 bases. The germline V gene has CDR1 ENHRY and CDR2 SYGVKD. There are 14 residues in the CDR3. The V and J ends lost 8 bases and 4 bases, in that order; junction bases with no gene match: 6. The CDR3 region is CAIGRDRGSTEAFF. The DNA of the CDR3 is TGTGCCATCGGAAGGGACAGGGGGTCCACTGAAGCTTTCTTT.

The CDR3 DNA reads as TGCAGTGCCGAGGACAGCTCTGGAAACACCATATATTTT. Translating gives CSAEDSSGNTIYF. This chain connects TRBV20-1 to TRBJ1-3, with a tentative D call TRBD1 (6 bases). Deletions cut 6 bases from V and 0 bases from J, with 9 bases between. Germline-derived CDR1 and CDR2 are DFQATT and SNEGSKA (reference sequence). The CDR3 covers 13 residues.

The genes are TRBV7-9 and TRBJ1-2, with a tentative D call TRBD1 (6 bases). The CDR3 is 18 residues long. Trimming took off 1 base at V and 0 bases at J, with 18 bases between the two ends. Germline-derived CDR1 and CDR2 are SEHNR and FQNEAQ (reference sequence). The CDR3: CASSLGLLRDKANYGYTF. DNA for the CDR3: TGTGCCAGCAGCTTAGGCCTCTTGAGGGACAAGGCTAACTATGGCTACACCTTC.

The DNA of the CDR3 is TGTGCCAGCAGCAGAAGGGTATATGAGCAGTTCTTC. Amino acid sequence: CASSRRVYEQFF. V is TRBV11-1 and J is TRBJ2-1; D is unresolved. V was shortened by 5 bases and J by 8 bases, with 10 bases between the two germline ends. CDR3 size: 12 residues. CDR1 is SGHAT and CDR2 is FQDESV in the germline V gene (reference sequence).

The chain joins TRBV7-2 to TRBJ2-4; D unresolved. The J call may be mistaken, given a closer DNA end match to TRBJ2-5. Germline V gene sequence: CDR1 SGHTA, CDR2 FQGNSA. The CDR3 has 13 amino acids. CDR3 sequence (DNA): TGTGCCAGCAGCTTATTATGGGGTGAGACCCAGTACTTC. Encoded protein: CASSLLWGETQYF.

J is TRBJ2-1 and V is TRBV6-2 or TRBV6-3; 7 nucleotides match TRBD2. The DNA matches TRBJ2-7 better at its end, which makes the J call doubtful. The CDR3 extends over 16 amino acids. Germline CDR1 reads MNHEY; CDR2 reads SVGEGT. In nucleotides, the CDR3 is TGTGCCAGCAGTTCTTCCGGGACTACCCTCGGTTACGAGCAGTACTTC. The encoded protein is CASSSSGTTLGYEQYF.

This rearrangement joins TRBV4-3 to TRBJ2-1; a possible D gene is TRBD1 (6 bases). This CDR3 region has 15 residues. V shed 2 bases and J shed 0 bases, with 8 bases lying between them. Germline values: CDR1 LGHNA, CDR2 YSLEER. The CDR3 region has the DNA TGCGCCAGCAGCCAAACACAGGGCTCCTACAATGAGCAGTTCTTC. Translation: CASSQTQGSYNEQFF.

The gene calls are TRBV15 and TRBJ2-7, with a weak D call TRBD1 (6 bases). The CDR3 sequence is 15 residues long. Germline lookup yields CDR1 LNHNV and CDR2 YYDKDF (reference sequence). Trimming took 1 base from V and 0 from J, leaving 10 bases between them. CDR3 loop: CATSRADRPSYEQYF. DNA for the CDR3: TGTGCCACCAGCAGAGCTGACAGGCCCTCCTACGAGCAGTACTTC.

This clonotype was seen only a few times. V and J are TRBV6-1 and TRBJ2-3; perhaps TRBD2 as D (5 bases). This CDR3 region has 15 residues. CDR1 and CDR2 from the germline V gene are MNHNS and SASEGT. V was pared by 5 bases and J by 3 bases, with 15 bases between. CDR3 amino acids: CASSSRTRVTDTQYF. CDR3 sequence (DNA): TGTGCCAGCAGTTCCCGGACGCGGGTGACAGATACGCAGTATTTT.

This clonotype was seen only a few times. The chain uses TRBV4-1 and TRBJ2-7, with unresolved D. From germline, CDR1 is MGHRA and CDR2 YSYEKL. The length of the CDR3 is 14 residues. V dropped 3 bases and J dropped 3 bases, with 12 bases sitting between them. Here the CDR3 reads CASSHAQANYEQYF. The CDR3 DNA is TGCGCCAGCAGCCATGCACAAGCAAACTACGAGCAGTACTTC.

This clonotype was counted a few times. The chain couples TRBV21-1 to TRBJ1-2. TRBV21-1 is flagged as a pseudogene. This CDR3 is 16 amino acids long. DNA of the CDR3: TGTGCCAGCAGCAAAGTCCGAGTTTTAGTTAGCTATGGCTACACCTTC. Its protein product is CASSKVRVLVSYGYTF.